The rows below give T cell receptor beta chains drawn from one sample of a study of post-analysis software for immune sequencing data. MiXCR, applied by TCRdb to the PCR reads, yields one record per CDR3 protein. The sample lists 800,000 to 950,000 distinct CDR3 sequences; roughly 58% were seen once. Sequenced sample: blood. These TCRs come from a girl between 10 and 17 years old with multiple sclerosis. Each CDR3 is given with its conserved first and last residue. The order of the fields is V gene, J gene, clone size, D gene, CDR3 protein, CDR3 DNA. A D gene is named only where the DNA matches it firmly. The size field is filled for only some rows; it gives once, few, many or a size class.

TRBV7-2	TRBJ1-4	NA	TRBD1	CASNIYRGANEKLFF	TGTGCCAGCAACATCTACAGGGGAGCTAATGAAAAACTGTTTTTT
TRBV9	TRBJ2-3	NA	NA	CASSVGWGGTDTQYF	TGTGCCAGCAGCGTGGGTTGGGGAGGCACAGATACGCAGTATTTT
TRBV28	TRBJ1-2	few	NA	CASTILSPESYGYTF	TGTGCCAGCACCATTTTGTCTCCGGAGTCCTATGGCTACACCTTC
TRBV12-3/TRBV12-4	TRBJ2-2	NA	NA	CASSVLIGELFF	TGTGCCAGCAGTGTCTTAATCGGGGAGCTGTTTTTT
TRBV7-8	TRBJ2-1	few	TRBD2	CASSLVLAAYNEQFF	TGTGCCAGCAGCTTAGTACTAGCGGCTTACAATGAGCAGTTCTTC
TRBV15	TRBJ2-3	NA	TRBD2	CATSSGGKLAGYSSTDTQYF	TGTGCCACCAGCAGTGGGGGGAAACTAGCGGGATACTCTAGCACAGATACGCAGTATTTT
TRBV5-1	TRBJ2-7	NA	TRBD2	CASSLAPGRDEQYF	TGCGCCAGCAGCTTGGCCCCCGGGAGGGACGAGCAGTACTTC
TRBV5-1	TRBJ1-6	NA	NA	CASSEGTFNSPLHF	TGCGCCAGCAGCGAGGGTACCTTTAATTCACCCCTCCACTTT
TRBV28	TRBJ2-7	once	NA	CASSKWLEVYEQYF	TGTGCCAGCAGCAAATGGCTAGAGGTCTACGAGCAGTACTTC
TRBV5-1	TRBJ1-1	few	NA	CASSRPDLNTEAFF	TGCGCCAGCAGTAGACCAGACTTGAACACTGAAGCTTTCTTT
TRBV7-2	TRBJ2-4	NA	NA	CASSLDPATGNIQYF	TGTGCCAGCAGCTTAGATCCTGCGACCGGGAACATTCAGTACTTC